These 12 T cell receptor beta chains originate from one sample sequenced in a study of blood T cell repertoires in COVID-19. Clones were sequenced by immunoSEQ multiplex PCR, and TCRdb holds only the in-frame ones, with some missing. The sample holds about 200,000 clones; about nine tenths are singletons and the top ten take 1.5% to 2%. Specimen: peripheral blood. These receptors originate from a man aged 18 to 30 with active or convalescent COVID-19.

The chain couples TRBV7-9 to TRBJ2-3, with 7 bases matching TRBD2. In germline, CDR1 is SEHNR, CDR2 FQNEAQ (reference sequence). This CDR3 has 15 amino acids. The junction had 7 bases not matched to a gene; V was cut back by 5 bases and J by 2 bases. This CDR3 reads CASSPTSEFTDTQYF. DNA of the CDR3: TGTGCCAGCAGCCCAACTAGCGAGTTCACAGATACGCAGTATTTT.

This sequence joins TRBV5-1 and TRBJ1-4; D not resolved. V lost 5 bases to trimming and J lost 0 bases, with 11 bases between them. This CDR3 comprises 15 residues. Germline V CDR1 and CDR2: SGHRS, YFSETQ. CDR3 nucleotides: TGCGCCAGCAGGGAACAGCCTGCAACTAATGAAAAACTGTTTTTT. Translated: CASREQPATNEKLFF. Variable domain in full (rest from reference TRBV5-1 and TRBJ1-4): KAGVTQTPRYLIKTRGQQVTLSCSPISGHRSVSWYQQTPGQGLQFLFEYFSETQRNKGNFPGRFSGRQFSNSRSEMNVSTLELGDSALYLCASREQPATNEKLFFGSGTQLSVL.

The chain links TRBV7-2 to TRBJ1-5, with a weak D call TRBD1 (5 bases). CDR3 length equals 13 residues. The V gene lost 4 bases and the J gene lost 5 bases, with 9 bases spanning the gap. Germline V gene sequence: CDR1 SGHTA, CDR2 FQGNSA. The CDR3 sequence: CASSSDSDQPQHF. CDR3 nucleotides: TGTGCCAGCAGCTCAGACAGCGATCAGCCCCAGCATTTT.

The rearrangement joins TRBV18 to TRBJ2-1; 8 bases align to TRBD2. Germline CDR1 KGHSH, CDR2 LQKENI. V trimming: 3 bases; J trimming: 3 bases; junction bases outside the gene matches: 10. This CDR3 spans 17 amino acids. CDR3 residues: CASSPVGAGGIYNEQFF. CDR3 nucleotide sequence: TGTGCCAGCTCACCGGTCGGGGCGGGGGGAATCTACAATGAGCAGTTCTTC.

V is TRBV6-2 or TRBV6-3 and J is TRBJ2-1; 7 nucleotides agree with TRBD2. J was trimmed by 8 bases and V by 3 bases; bases with no gene match: 10. Germline CDR1 and CDR2: MNHEY and SVGEGT. CDR3 length: 15 amino acids. CDR3 nucleotides: TGTGCCAGCAGTTATACTAGCGAGTCCGGAGATGAGCAGTTCTTC. It yields the protein CASSYTSESGDEQFF.

The gene calls are TRBV5-5 and TRBJ1-3; D is undetermined. This CDR3 has 14 residues. The germline V and J ends were trimmed by 4 bases and 6 bases, with 14 bases remaining between them. Germline V gene lookup returns CDR1 SGHKS and CDR2 YYEKEE (reference sequence). CDR3: CASSLLPGENTIYF. Here the CDR3 DNA reads TGTGCCAGCAGCCTTCTACCCGGTGAAAACACCATATATTTT.

This rearrangement joins TRBV7-8 to TRBJ1-1; a possible D gene is TRBD1 (6 bases). The V gene lost 1 base and the J gene lost 10 bases, with 16 bases spanning the gap. This CDR3 is 14 amino acids long. Germline CDR1 is SGHVS and CDR2 is FQNEAQ. CDR3 coding DNA: TGTGCCAGCAGCTTAGACCGGACAGCTAAGGGAGCTTTCTTT. It codes for CASSLDRTAKGAFF.

The gene calls are TRBV7-3 and TRBJ2-7; 9 nucleotides agree with TRBD2. Per germline, CDR1 SGHTA and CDR2 FQGTGA. J lost 6 bases, V lost 1 base, and 7 bases had no gene match. The CDR3 has 15 amino acids. The CDR3 spells CASSLMASGMSEQYF. Written as DNA, the CDR3 is TGTGCCAGCAGCTTAATGGCTAGCGGGATGTCCGAGCAGTACTTC.

The chain carries TRBV6-6 and TRBJ1-6; tentatively, D is TRBD1 (6 bases). The CDR3 covers 13 residues. CDR1 is MNHNY and CDR2 is SVGAGI in the germline V gene (reference sequence). Trimming stripped 4 bases from V and 11 bases from J, with 12 bases between. The DNA of the CDR3 is TGTGCCAGCAGTTCCTCGGACAGAGCACCCCTCCACTTT. This translates into CASSSSDRAPLHF.

V and J are TRBV19 and TRBJ2-1; 14 positions match TRBD2. The CDR3 runs 15 residues. Per the germline V gene, CDR1 is LNHDA and CDR2 is SQIVND (reference sequence). Trimming cost V 5 bases and J 6 bases; bases outside gene matches: 3. CDR3 protein: CASSDGTSGSNEQFF. CDR3 sequence (DNA): TGTGCCAGTAGTGATGGGACTAGCGGGAGCAATGAGCAGTTCTTC.

The CDR3 DNA follows: TGTGCCAGCAGCTTAGCGGGACTAGTGCCGGAAGAGCTGTTTTTT. Translated: CASSLAGLVPEELFF. The chain couples TRBV7-2 to TRBJ2-2, with TRBD2 identical over 8 bases. The ends lost 0 bases at V and 11 bases at J; junction bases unmatched: 8. The CDR3 extends over 15 amino acids. The germline V gene encodes CDR1 SGHTA and CDR2 FQGNSA.

V usage is TRBV19 and J usage is TRBJ1-1; 9 positions agree with TRBD1. V lost 3 bases to trimming and J lost 1 base; unmatched junction nucleotides: 6. The CDR3 loop spans 16 amino acids. The germline gives CDR1 LNHDA, CDR2 SQIVND (reference sequence). DNA for the CDR3: TGTGCCAGTAGTATTATGAGGGACAGGGCGAACACTGAAGCTTTCTTT. Translating it yields CASSIMRDRANTEAFF. Full variable domain (missing parts from reference TRBV19 and TRBJ1-1): DGGITQSPKYLFRKEGQNVTLSCEQNLNHDAMYWYRQDPGQGLRLIYYSQIVNDFQKGDIAEGYSVSREKKESFPLTVTSAQKNPTAFYLCASSIMRDRANTEAFFGQGTRLTVV.